The subject of this entry is one T cell receptor (beta chain). The PCR was carried out with 60 Vbeta primers and 13 Jbeta primers. Assay used: immunoSEQ multiplex PCR; TCRdb lists only in-frame clones, some missing. The repertoire consists of around 300,000 clones, with roughly 70% occurring once and the leading ten covering under 2.5%. Unmatched junction bases numbered 4, after V lost 3 bases and J lost 6 bases. The CDR3 is made up of 15 amino acids. CDR1 LGHNA and CDR2 YNFKEQ come from the germline V gene. The sample belongs to a study of cytomegalovirus exposure and HLA in healthy donors. The sequenced material came from PBMCs. The chain joins TRBV4-2 to TRBJ2-7; 14 bases agree with TRBD2. The clonotype comes from a female donor in good health and CMV-seronegative. The CDR3 bases are TGTGCCAGCAGCCAGGGACTAGCGGGAGCAGCCGAGCAGTACTTC. As protein: CASSQGLAGAAEQYF.